This T cell receptor (beta chain) was profiled in a study of CD8 T cells in Susac syndrome. Study summary: Treatment status at blood draw for the Susac syndrome patients was therapy-naive, corticosteroids, or intravenous immunoglobulin alone.

The RNA input was 0.5 to 1 ug, and it was reverse transcribed with random hexamers. TCRdb called the immunoSEQ multiplex PCR reads again in MiXCR, with one record for every CDR3 protein. The sample consists of around 170,000 distinct CDR3 sequences, 95% to 96% of them appearing once. From blood CD8+ and CD4+ T cells, the TCR beta chain was sequenced. Recently defined diagnostic criteria classed the Susac syndrome patients as definite or probable. This clonotype was found once. The V end lost 4 bases, the J end lost 3 bases, and 10 bases lay between the germline ends. This CDR3 is 14 amino acids long. The origin of this receptor is a human donor with Susac syndrome. Sequenced sample: CD4+ T cells from PBMCs. The chain couples TRBV12-3 or TRBV12-4 to TRBJ1-5; no clear D gene. CDR3 DNA sequence: TGTGCCAGCAGTTCGCGCGGATACAATCAGCCCCAGCATTTT. Its protein is CASSSRGYNQPQHF.